The subject of this entry is one T cell receptor (beta chain). Antigen: not known. This entry comes from a study of beta chain features in type 1 diabetes. Study summary: On cell yields, gender and age, patients and healthy donors were similar.

The authors reverse transcribed all of the isolated RNA, so sequencing captured expressed TCRB transcripts. The assay was immunoSEQ multiplex PCR, and TCRdb's table has in-frame clones only and misses some. The sample lists about 620,000 clones, around 15% occurring once. Overall study findings and caveats: Naive, central memory and regulatory TCRB repertoires appeared more similar among patients than healthy donors.

Sequencing input: naive CD4+ T cells from blood. This TCR derives from a man aged 18 to 30 in good health.

CDR3 DNA: TGTGCCAGCAGCACGGGACCACCGGCCTACAATGAGCAGTTCTTC. Its protein is CASSTGPPAYNEQFF. The chain joins TRBV9 to TRBJ2-1, with D perhaps assigned TRBD1 or TRBD2 (5 bases each). The germline V gene has CDR1 SGDLS and CDR2 YYNGEE. The CDR3 is 15 residues long. The germline V and J ends were trimmed by 4 bases and 2 bases, with 13 bases remaining between them. Full variable domain (outside the CDR3, taken from reference TRBV9 and TRBJ2-1): DSGVTQTPKHLITATGQRVTLRCSPRSGDLSVYWYQQSLDQGLQFLIQYYNGEERAKGNILERFSAQQFPDLHSELNLSSLELGDSALYFCASSTGPPAYNEQFFGPGTRLTVL.